This T cell receptor beta chain was retrieved from a study of OX40 agonist ivuxolimab in advanced cancers. TCRdb's copy holds only in-frame clones and misses some; the assay was immunoSEQ multiplex PCR. This sample carries 98,000 or so clones, around 85% of them seen once, and the ten largest clones take 0.75% to 0.95%. General study findings and limits: Those patients achieving a partial response at 0.1-3.0 mg/kg showed among the lowest clonal expansion.

Of note for this clone: Its cognate antigen is unknown.

This CDR3 has 16 residues. The J segment lost 5 bases and the V segment lost 4 bases, leaving 12 bases of the junction unmatched. Germline V CDR1 and CDR2: SGHRS, YFSETQ. This clonotype was sampled from an adult with an advanced solid tumor such as melanoma, head and neck, liver or kidney cancer. The specimen comprised CD4+ or CD8+ T cells sorted from blood, sampled in a trial of the OX40 agonist ivuxolimab. The chain joins TRBV5-1 to TRBJ2-5, with 9 bases that match TRBD2. The CDR3 is CASSPGGSGRQETQYF. For the CDR3, the DNA is TGCGCCAGCAGCCCCGGTGGTAGCGGGAGACAGGAGACCCAGTACTTC. Based on the CDR3 plus reference TRBV5-1 and TRBJ2-5, the full variable domain is KAGVTQTPRYLIKTRGQQVTLSCSPISGHRSVSWYQQTPGQGLQFLFEYFSETQRNKGNFPGRFSGRQFSNSRSEMNVSTLELGDSALYLCASSPGGSGRQETQYFGPGTRLLVL.